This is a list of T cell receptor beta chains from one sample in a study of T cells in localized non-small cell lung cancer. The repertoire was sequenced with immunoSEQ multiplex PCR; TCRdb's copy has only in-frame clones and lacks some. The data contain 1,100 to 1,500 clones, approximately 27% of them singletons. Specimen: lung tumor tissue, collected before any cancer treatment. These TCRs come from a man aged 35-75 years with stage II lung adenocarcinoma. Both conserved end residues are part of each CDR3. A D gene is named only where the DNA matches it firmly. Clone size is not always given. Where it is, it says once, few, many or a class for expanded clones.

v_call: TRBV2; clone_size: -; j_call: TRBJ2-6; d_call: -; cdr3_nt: TGTGCCAGCAGCGGCAGGGACATTGATGGGGCCAACGTCCTGACTTTC; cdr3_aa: CASSGRDIDGANVLTF
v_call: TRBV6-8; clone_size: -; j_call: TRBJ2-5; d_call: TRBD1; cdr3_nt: TGTGCCAGCAGTGATTTCTTCAGGGGGCGCGGAGAGACCCAGTACTTC; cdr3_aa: CASSDFFRGRGETQYF
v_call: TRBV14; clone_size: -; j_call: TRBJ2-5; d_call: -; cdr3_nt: TGTGCCAGCAGCCAAAACGGGGGACACTTAATGACCCAGTACTTC; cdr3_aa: CASSQNGGHLMTQYF
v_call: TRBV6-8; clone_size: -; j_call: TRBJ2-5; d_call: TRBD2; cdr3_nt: TGTGCCATCAGTGTGGGAGGGGCTATAGAGACCCAGTACTTC; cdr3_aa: CAISVGGAIETQYF
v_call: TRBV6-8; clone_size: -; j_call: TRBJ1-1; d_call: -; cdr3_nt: TGTGCCAGCAGTTACTCAACCACTCCAGGGAAAACTGAAGCTTTCTTT; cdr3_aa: CASSYSTTPGKTEAFF
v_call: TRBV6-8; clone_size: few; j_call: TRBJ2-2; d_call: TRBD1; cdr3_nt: TGTGCCAGTTACATAGCAGGGGGCGCCAACACCGGGGAGCTGTTTTTT; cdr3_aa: CASYIAGGANTGELFF
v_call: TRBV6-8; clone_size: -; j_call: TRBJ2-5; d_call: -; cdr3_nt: TGTGCCAGCAGTTACTCGGCTCTTGAGACCCAGTACTTC; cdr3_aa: CASSYSALETQYF
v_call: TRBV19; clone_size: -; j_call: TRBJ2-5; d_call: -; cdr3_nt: TGTGCCAGTAGTATAGCGGGGGCCGGAGAGACCCAGTACTTC; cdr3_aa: CASSIAGAGETQYF
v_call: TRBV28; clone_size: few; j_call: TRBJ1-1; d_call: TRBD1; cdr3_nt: TGTGCCAGCAGTTTAACAGGGGGCTGGGGAGCTTTCTTT; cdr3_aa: CASSLTGGWGAFF
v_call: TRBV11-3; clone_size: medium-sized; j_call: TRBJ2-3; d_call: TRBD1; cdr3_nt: TGTGCCAGCAGCCAAGGACAGGGGATAAGCACAGATACGCAGTATTTT; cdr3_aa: CASSQGQGISTDTQYF
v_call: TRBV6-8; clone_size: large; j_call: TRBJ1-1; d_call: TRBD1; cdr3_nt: TGTGCCAGCAGTGTGACAGGGGCCACTGAAGCTTTCTTT; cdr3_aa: CASSVTGATEAFF
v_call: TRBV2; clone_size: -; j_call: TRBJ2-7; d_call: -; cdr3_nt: TGTGCCAGCAGTTCCCGGGGAGCCTACGAGCAGTACTTC; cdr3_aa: CASSSRGAYEQYF
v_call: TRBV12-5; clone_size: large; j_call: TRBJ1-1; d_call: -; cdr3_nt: TGTGCTAGTGGTTTGCAGGCTAACACTGAAGCTTTCTTT; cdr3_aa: CASGLQANTEAFF
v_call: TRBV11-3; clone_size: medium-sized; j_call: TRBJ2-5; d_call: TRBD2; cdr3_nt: TGTGCCAGCAGCTTGCGAGGTCTAGCGGGGGGCGAAGAGACCCAGTACTTC; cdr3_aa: CASSLRGLAGGEETQYF
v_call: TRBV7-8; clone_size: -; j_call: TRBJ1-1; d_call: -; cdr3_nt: TGTGCCAGCAGCCCTATAGGGTGGAGTGAAGCTTTCTTT; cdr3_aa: CASSPIGWSEAFF
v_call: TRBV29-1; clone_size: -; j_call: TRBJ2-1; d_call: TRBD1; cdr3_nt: TGCAGCGCTGAGACAGGGGGCACCGAGCAGTTCTTC; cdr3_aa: CSAETGGTEQFF
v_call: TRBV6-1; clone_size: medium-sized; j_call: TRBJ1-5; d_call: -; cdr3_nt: TGTGCCAGCAGTGAAGCCCTCGGGGAACGAGGTCAGCCCCAGCATTTT; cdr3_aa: CASSEALGERGQPQHF
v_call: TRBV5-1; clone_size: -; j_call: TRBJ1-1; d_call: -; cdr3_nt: TGCGCCAGCAGCTTGGTACCTATGAACACTGAAGCTTTCTTT; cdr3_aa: CASSLVPMNTEAFF
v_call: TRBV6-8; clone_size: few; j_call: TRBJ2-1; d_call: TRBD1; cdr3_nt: TGTGCCAGCAGCAGACAGGGATCGGATGAGCAGTTCTTC; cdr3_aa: CASSRQGSDEQFF
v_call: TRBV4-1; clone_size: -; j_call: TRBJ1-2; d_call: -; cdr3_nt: TGCGCCAGCAGCCAAGGCCGGGGAGGGGACAACTATGGCTACACCTTC; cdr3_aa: CASSQGRGGDNYGYTF
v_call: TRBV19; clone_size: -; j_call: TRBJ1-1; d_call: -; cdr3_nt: TGTGCCAGTAGTTCCATCGGGGTAAGGTTGGGTGAAGCTTTCTTT; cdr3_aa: CASSSIGVRLGEAFF
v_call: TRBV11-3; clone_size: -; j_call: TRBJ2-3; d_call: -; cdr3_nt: TGTGCCAGCAGCTTAGGGGTTCCTAACGGCCCTGGGCGGGATACGCAGTATTTT; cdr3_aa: CASSLGVPNGPGRDTQYF
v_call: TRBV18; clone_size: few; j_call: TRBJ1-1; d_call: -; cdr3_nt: TGTGCCAGCTCACGGGTGGTGGGGCTATCCCAACTGAACACTGAAGCTTTCTTT; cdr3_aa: CASSRVVGLSQLNTEAFF
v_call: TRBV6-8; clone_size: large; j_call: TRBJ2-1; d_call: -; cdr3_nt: TGTGCCAGCAGACTCTATGCCGGGAGACACAATGAGCAGTTCTTC; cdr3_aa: CASRLYAGRHNEQFF
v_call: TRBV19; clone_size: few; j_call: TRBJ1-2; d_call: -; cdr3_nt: TGTGCCAGTAGTAGCCGTGGACGGAACTATGGCTACACCTTC; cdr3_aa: CASSSRGRNYGYTF
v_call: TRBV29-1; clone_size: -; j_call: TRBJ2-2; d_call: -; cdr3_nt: TGCAGCGTCAGAGAATTACAGGGAACCGGGGAGCTGTTTTTT; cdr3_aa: CSVRELQGTGELFF
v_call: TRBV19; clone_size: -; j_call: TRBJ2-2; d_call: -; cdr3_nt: TGTGCCAGTAGTACCGGGCCCTACACCGGGGAGCTGTTTTTT; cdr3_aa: CASSTGPYTGELFF
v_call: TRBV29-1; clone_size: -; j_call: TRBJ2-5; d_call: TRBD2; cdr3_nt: TGCAGCGTTGGATTGGGGACTACTCTGCAAGAGACCCAGTACTTC; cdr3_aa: CSVGLGTTLQETQYF
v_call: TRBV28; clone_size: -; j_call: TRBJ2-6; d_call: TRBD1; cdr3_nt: TGTGCCAGTTCTGGGACAGGGCCCCGGGGGGCCAACGTCCTGACTTTC; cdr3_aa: CASSGTGPRGANVLTF
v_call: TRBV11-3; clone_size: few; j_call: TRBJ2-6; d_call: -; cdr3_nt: TGTGCCAGCAGCCATGAAACAGGGTTGGCTGGGGCCAACGTCCTGACTTTC; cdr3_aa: CASSHETGLAGANVLTF
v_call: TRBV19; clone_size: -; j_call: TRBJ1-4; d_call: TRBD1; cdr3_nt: TGTGCCAGTAGTATGCGACAGGGGACCTGGGATGAAAAACTGTTTTTT; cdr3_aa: CASSMRQGTWDEKLFF